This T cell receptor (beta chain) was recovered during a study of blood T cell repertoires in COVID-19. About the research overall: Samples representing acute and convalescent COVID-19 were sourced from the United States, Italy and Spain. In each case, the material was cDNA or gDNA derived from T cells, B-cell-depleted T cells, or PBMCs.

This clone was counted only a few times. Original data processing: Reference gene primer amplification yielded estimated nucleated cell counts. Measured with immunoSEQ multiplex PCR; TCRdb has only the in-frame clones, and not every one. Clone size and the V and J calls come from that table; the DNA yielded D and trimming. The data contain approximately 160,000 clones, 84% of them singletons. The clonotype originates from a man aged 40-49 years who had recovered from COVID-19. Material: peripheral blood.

CDR3 coding DNA: TGTGCCAGCAGCTCCCCAGGGGCCACCGGGGAGCTGTTTTTT. Translated: CASSSPGATGELFF. The chain combines TRBV9 with TRBJ2-2; D may be TRBD1 (6 bases). Germline V gene data show CDR1 as SGDLS and CDR2 as YYNGEE. The V end lost 4 bases, the J end lost 4 bases, and 11 bases lay between the germline ends. The CDR3 runs to 14 residues. Looking up the rest from reference TRBV9 and TRBJ2-2 gives the full variable domain: DSGVTQTPKHLITATGQRVTLRCSPRSGDLSVYWYQQSLDQGLQFLIQYYNGEERAKGNILERFSAQQFPDLHSELNLSSLELGDSALYFCASSSPGATGELFFGEGSRLTVL.